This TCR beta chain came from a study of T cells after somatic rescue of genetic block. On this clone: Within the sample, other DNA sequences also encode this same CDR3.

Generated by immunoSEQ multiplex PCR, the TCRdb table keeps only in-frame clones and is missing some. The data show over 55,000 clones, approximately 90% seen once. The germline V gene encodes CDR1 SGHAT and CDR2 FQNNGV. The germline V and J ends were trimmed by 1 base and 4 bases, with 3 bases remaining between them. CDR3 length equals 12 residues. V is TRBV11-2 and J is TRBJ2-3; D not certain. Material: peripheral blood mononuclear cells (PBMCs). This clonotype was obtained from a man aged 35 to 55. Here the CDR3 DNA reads TGTGCCAGCAGCTTAGTCTCAGATACGCAGTATTTT. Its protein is CASSLVSDTQYF.